This T cell receptor beta chain was recorded in a study of cytomegalovirus exposure and HLA in healthy donors (dated by TCRdb to the late 2010s). With regard to the full study: An earlier analysis of around 600 of the donors reported roughly 270 Gb of sequence data and 117 million unique TCR beta sequences from about 179 million T cells. A separate validation cohort of 100 to 150 different subjects was used in addition to the roughly 720-subject first cohort. All discovery cohort repertoires had been generated using a single sequencing platform. Among the roughly 370 genotyped donors, around 81% belonged to the genetic ancestry cluster associated with self-reported Caucasian donors. Rather than using new phenotypic data, the later analysis identified candidate immune exposures from TCR beta sequences and from how often those sequences occurred across donors. The T cell repertoires of 666 subjects were profiled by immunosequencing and related to cytomegalovirus serostatus. About 5 DR-DQ haplotypes were handled as single units for association and clustering, since linkage in the cohort was strong. An early release covering more than 500 HLA-typed donors comprised 300 to 350 gigabases of sequencing data and 85 million to 100 million unique TCR sequences. High-throughput TCR immunosequencing, statistical association of individual TCRs with disease status, and machine learning were combined to predict cytomegalovirus infection status. Class I and class II HLA loci were covered by the typing at four-digit resolution. Typing coverage varied by locus: roughly 629-640 donors for A, B, C, DRB1 and DQB1; 522 for DQA1; about 600 for DPA1; 400 to 480 for DPB1. On average, roughly 250,000 unique TCR beta nucleotide sequences were sequenced per donor among a few hundred genotyped donors of the cohort, with roughly 18% of those sequences being non-productive. In a later analysis, previously published TCR beta repertoires from hundreds of donors were re-analyzed and high-resolution HLA genotyping was added so that TCR occurrence patterns could be studied. Donor age, sex, ethnicity and CMV serostatus were compiled together with the repertoire data. Genome-wide SNP genotypes for about 65% of the roughly 700 donors were used in a later genetic analysis, which treated that subset as a discovery cohort. The aim of the study was to test whether cataloging public T cell receptors could identify signatures of past pathogen exposure. An earlier analysis of 500 to 750 of the donors applied high-throughput TCR beta sequencing to assess whether each TCR beta V gene segment acted as functional or pseudogenic.

The library was built by means of the immunoSEQ multiplex PCR assay. A mixture of 60 forward primers for TCR Vbeta segments and 13 reverse primers for TCR Jbeta segments was used in the multiplex PCR. Amplification of the CDR3 region of rearranged TCR beta genes was performed with a multiplex PCR assay on genomic DNA. The amplified TCR beta libraries were sequenced on the Illumina HiSeq System as 87-base-pair reads. For the original study's pipeline: In a later analysis, about 80 million unique TCR beta chains were counted across the roughly 670 repertoires, and around 11 million of these chains were shared by at least two donors. Raw reads were error-corrected and collapsed into unique sequences with a nearest-neighbor algorithm that merged closely related sequences to remove PCR and sequencing errors. CDR3 sequences were aligned to IMGT reference sequences to assign V, D and J gene segments. For a sequence to be retained, a match of at least six nucleotides to both a V gene segment and a J gene segment was required. A rearrangement was called productive if the CDR3 had no stop codons and remained in frame with V and J, and every other rearrangement was called non-productive. CDR3 was defined according to IMGT convention as the region running from the second conserved V-encoded cysteine to the conserved J-encoded phenylalanine. Sequences without an unambiguous match to a single V gene segment were excluded from the earlier analysis of a few hundred of the donors. In an earlier analysis of 450 to 700 of the donors, V segments were called functional above 56.7% productive rearrangements and were called segregating when the between-donor standard deviation exceeded 5%. To diagnose cytomegalovirus status from the catalog of TCR beta chain sequences, a statistical classification framework was built. In a later analysis, TCR nucleotide sequences were compared against IMGT/GENE-DB human TR gene sequences so that V and J genes could be assigned. In a later analysis, CDR3 sequences and most-parsimonious VDJ recombination scenarios were assigned using the TCRdist pipeline. In a later analysis, each TCR beta chain was defined by its CDR3 amino acid sequence together with its V-gene family, and reads without a unique V-gene family were excluded. As a way to deal with suspected cross-contamination and a sequencing artifact, a later analysis dropped 450 to 700 nucleotide sequences that were highly shared and had low generation probability. In a later analysis, a clonal expansion index was calculated for each public chain from normalized within-repertoire ranks of inferred template counts. Generation probabilities in a later analysis came from a VDJ recombination model fitted to out-of-frame rearrangements, and those results were checked against IGoR. A later analysis scored TCR-TCR, TCR-HLA and TCR-CMV co-occurrence with hypergeometric tests, applying a repertoire-size bias correction to TCR pairs. In a later analysis, false discovery rates were estimated by permuting HLA or CMV assignments 20 times. In a later analysis, co-occurring TCRs were grouped using DBSCAN, and TCRdist sequence similarity was added for clustering within HLA-allele-positive subsets. Co-occurrence clustering excluded repertoires with fewer than 30,000 or more than 120,000 public chains, plus five with anomalous nucleotide sharing. In its TCRdb copy, this immuneACCESS table keeps in-frame sequences only and misses some clones. Where compared with another copy, unresolved V genes explain less than half of these, and the others have no known cause. That table gives V, J and clone size, and the DNA gave D and trimming. This sample is represented by about 160,000 clones; around 84% of them were singletons. The top ten clonotypes cover about 2% of the sample.

The cohort consisted of 670 or so healthy bone marrow donors. All cohort members were sampled while nominally healthy, although unrecorded immune exposures were likely present. The donor was CMV seropositive and belonged to the group of about 290 seropositive cohort members. A peripheral blood sample was provided by each donor, and peripheral blood mononuclear cells were used for TCR beta sequencing. The Qiagen DNeasy Blood Extraction Kit was used to extract genomic DNA from the blood cell samples. As to this clone: Its antigen has not been determined. No clone much larger than this one lies a single base away; base qualities are absent.

The paper as a whole reports these results and caveats: In vitro tests confirmed that a few of the cytomegalovirus-associated TCR beta chains recognize cytomegalovirus antigens. In both the original and validation cohorts, the classifier was reported to diagnose cytomegalovirus status with high specificity and sensitivity. Because counts were too low, seventeen rarely observed V segments, including chromosome 9 orphons, were excluded from the earlier analysis of roughly 580 of the donors. Strong co-occurrence of HLA alleles, especially DR and DQ, made assigning TCR associations to individual alleles difficult. An association between a missense DCLRE1C variant and V-gene and J-gene trimming of TCR beta chains was found in a later genetic analysis and replicated in an independent cohort. Correlated functional status among segregating V segments might reflect linkage disequilibrium, but an unknown experimental factor could not be ruled out. While some public TCRs were present in many individuals, most TCR sequences turned up only very rarely across donors. The study listed 170 or so TCR beta chains as associated with cytomegalovirus. According to a later analysis, TCR association rates differed among HLA loci, with DRB1 alleles showing the most associated TCRs and HLA-C alleles showing the fewest. The 87-base-pair reads could not distinguish some IMGT-functional V segments, including TRBV6-2 and TRBV6-3, so those segments were excluded. The cohort was sequenced for TCR beta chains only, and without alpha or paired-chain data the features that could be detected were limited. A further reported finding was that TCR beta sequences accurately predicted the HLA-A and HLA-B alleles for most subjects in the first cohort. Roughly uniform sequencing depth across donors was assumed in presence/absence analyses, although this assumption may not hold. A group of highly shared sequence variants was considered likely to be a technical artifact of the sequencing pipeline. Because some donors lacked HLA typing at each locus, the association tests relied only on the typed subset. Compared with equally common non-associated chains, HLA-associated TCR beta chains in a later analysis were more clonally expanded and had lower generation probabilities. According to the authors, the approach could potentially be generalized to other disease states and immunological phenotypes. Immune exposure information for the cohort was limited to CMV serostatus. An earlier analysis of 587 of the donors showed that most TCR beta V segments appeared in productive rearrangements either about 87% or about 30% of the time, which broadly matched IMGT annotations. In a later genetic analysis, fewer N-insertions in productive TCRs were reported among donors in an Asian-associated ancestry cluster than the roughly 700-donor mean. According to a later analysis, parvovirus B19, influenza, CMV and Epstein-Barr virus appeared linked to several top co-occurrence clusters. A later analysis found that most CMV-associated TCR beta chains appeared HLA-restricted, with HLA associations seemingly driven largely by CMV exposure. At a false discovery rate of 0.05, a later analysis linked about 16,000 TCR beta sequences to specific HLA alleles.

V has 6 bases trimmed and J has 5 bases trimmed; junction bases matching no gene number 5. The CDR3 has 13 amino acids, counting the end cysteine and phenylalanine. Of the read, only the CDR3 DNA is kept; its 39 bases are in frame from base 1. CDR1 and CDR2 are read off the germline V gene as SGDLS and YYNGEE. The TCR comes from a man younger than 35 in good health and CMV-seropositive. The chain employs TRBV9 and TRBJ2-3; the central 8 bases match TRBD2. Sequenced: PBMCs. The DNA sequence follows: TGTGCCAGCAATTCGGGGGGGCAAGATACGCAGTATTTT. This sequence encodes CASNSGGQDTQYF.